Detailed here is one T cell receptor (beta chain). The data were taken from a study of blood T cell repertoires in COVID-19. TCRdb's copy holds only in-frame clones and misses some; the assay was immunoSEQ multiplex PCR. This sample carries over 350,000 clones, 86% of them seen once, and the ten largest clones take over 1.3%. Sequenced: peripheral blood. The source of this sequence is a woman younger than 45 with active or convalescent COVID-19.

The CDR3 coding sequence is TGTGCCAGCACATTCGGGTCCACCGGGGAGCTGTTTTTT. Protein: CASTFGSTGELFF. The chain combines TRBV6-5 with TRBJ2-2, with no clear D. This CDR3 region has 13 residues. Germline assignment: CDR1 MNHEY and CDR2 SVGAGI. Trimming stripped 7 bases from V and 4 bases from J, with 10 bases between.